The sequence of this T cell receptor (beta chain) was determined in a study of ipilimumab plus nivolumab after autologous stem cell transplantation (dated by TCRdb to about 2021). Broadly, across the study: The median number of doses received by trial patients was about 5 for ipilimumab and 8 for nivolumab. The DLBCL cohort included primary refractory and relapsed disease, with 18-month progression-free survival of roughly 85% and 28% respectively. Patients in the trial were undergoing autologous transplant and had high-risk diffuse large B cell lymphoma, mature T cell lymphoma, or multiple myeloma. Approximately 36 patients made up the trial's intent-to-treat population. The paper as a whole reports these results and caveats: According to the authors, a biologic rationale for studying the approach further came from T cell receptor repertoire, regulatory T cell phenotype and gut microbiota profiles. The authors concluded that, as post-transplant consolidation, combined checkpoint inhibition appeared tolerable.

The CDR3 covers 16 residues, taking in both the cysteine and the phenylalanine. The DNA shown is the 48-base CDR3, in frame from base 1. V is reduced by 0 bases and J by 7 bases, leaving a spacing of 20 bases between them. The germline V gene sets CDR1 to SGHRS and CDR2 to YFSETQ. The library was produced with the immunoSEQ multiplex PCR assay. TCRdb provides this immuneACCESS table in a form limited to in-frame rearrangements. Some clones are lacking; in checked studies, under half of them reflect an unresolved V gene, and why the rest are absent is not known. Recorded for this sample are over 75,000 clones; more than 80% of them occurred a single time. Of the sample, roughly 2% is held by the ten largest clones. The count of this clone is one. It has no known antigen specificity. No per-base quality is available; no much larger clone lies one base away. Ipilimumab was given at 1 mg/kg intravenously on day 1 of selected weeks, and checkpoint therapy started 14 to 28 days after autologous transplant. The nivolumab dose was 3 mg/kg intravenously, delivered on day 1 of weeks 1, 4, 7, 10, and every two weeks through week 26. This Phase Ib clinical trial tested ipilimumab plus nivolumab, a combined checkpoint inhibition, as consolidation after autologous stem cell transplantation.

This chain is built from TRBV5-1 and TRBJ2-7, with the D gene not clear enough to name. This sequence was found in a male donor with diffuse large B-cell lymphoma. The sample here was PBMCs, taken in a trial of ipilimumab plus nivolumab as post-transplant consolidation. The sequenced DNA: TGCGCCAGCAGCTTGGACCTCCTGATGGAATCGGAAGAGCAGTACTTC. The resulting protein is CASSLDLLMESEEQYF. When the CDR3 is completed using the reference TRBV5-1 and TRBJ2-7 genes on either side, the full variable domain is KAGVTQTPRYLIKTRGQQVTLSCSPISGHRSVSWYQQTPGQGLQFLFEYFSETQRNKGNFPGRFSGRQFSNSRSEMNVSTLELGDSALYLCASSLDLLMESEEQYFGPGTRLTVT.